The clone carrying this T cell receptor beta chain was counted a few times. This may arise from a read error, as a much more abundant clone is one base away. The record originates from a study of blood T cells in healthy people across ages. CDR3 length: 16 residues. The V gene end was trimmed by 2 bases and the J gene end by 7 bases; junction bases not matched to a gene: 10. Primers used in a second PCR of roughly 6 to 11 cycles were a sample-barcoded 5' primer and a J-beta primer mix. MiXCR, run by TCRdb on the 5' RACE reads, gives a single entry per CDR3 protein. This sample has roughly 650,000 distinct CDR3 sequences, with 32% found just once.

This TCR came from a woman of 80 years or more in good health. V usage is TRBV12-3 or TRBV12-4 and J usage is TRBJ2-1; 8 nucleotides match TRBD2. Material for sequencing was blood. The CDR3 loop reads CASSLKPGGGYNEQFF. DNA for the CDR3: TGTGCCAGCAGTTTAAAACCGGGGGGGGGCTATAATGAGCAGTTCTTC.